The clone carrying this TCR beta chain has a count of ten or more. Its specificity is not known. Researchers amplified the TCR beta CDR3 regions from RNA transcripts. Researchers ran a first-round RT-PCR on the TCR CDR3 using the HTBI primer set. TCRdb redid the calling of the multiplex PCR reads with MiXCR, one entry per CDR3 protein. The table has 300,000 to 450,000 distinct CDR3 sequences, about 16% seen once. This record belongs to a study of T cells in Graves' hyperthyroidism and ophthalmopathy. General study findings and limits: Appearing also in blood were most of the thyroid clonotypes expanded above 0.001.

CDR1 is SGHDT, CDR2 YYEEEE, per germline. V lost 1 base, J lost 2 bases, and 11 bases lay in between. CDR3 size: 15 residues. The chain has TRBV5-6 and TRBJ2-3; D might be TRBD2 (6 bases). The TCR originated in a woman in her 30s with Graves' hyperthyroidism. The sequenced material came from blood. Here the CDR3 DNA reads TGTGCCAGCAGCTTGCCAGCGGGCCCCACAGATACGCAGTATTTT. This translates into CASSLPAGPTDTQYF.